Each of the 26 T cell receptor beta chains below was sequenced from the same sample in a study of T cells in Graves' hyperthyroidism and ophthalmopathy. TCR beta CDR3 region amplification was performed from RNA transcripts. The HTBI primer set was used in a first-round RT-PCR of the TCR CDR3. MiXCR, applied by TCRdb to the multiplex PCR reads, yields one record per CDR3 protein. The data hold roughly 500,000 distinct CDR3 sequences, with 40% to 55% observed a single time. The sequenced sample was peripheral blood or thyroid tissue (not recorded which). Every receptor here comes from an adult woman with Graves' disease, either hyperthyroidism or ophthalmopathy (not recorded which).

This clonotype has at least ten counts. V and J are TRBV20-1 and TRBJ1-5; TRBD1 might be the D (6 bases). The V end lost 6 bases, the J end lost 0 bases, and 15 bases lay between the germline ends. The CDR3 length is 15 residues. CDR1 DFQATT and CDR2 SNEGSKA come from the germline V gene (reference sequence). CDR3 protein: CSAGALEDSNQPQHF. DNA of the CDR3: TGCAGTGCGGGGGCCCTGGAAGATAGCAATCAGCCCCAGCATTTT.

The rearrangement uses TRBV7-4 and TRBJ1-1; perhaps TRBD1 as D (6 bases). V gave up 6 bases and J gave up 7 bases, with 18 bases separating them. CDR3 size: 14 residues. Per germline, CDR1 SGHVT and CDR2 SQSDAQ. CDR3 residues: CASSLRGAGDEAFF. Here the CDR3 DNA reads TGTGCCAGCAGTTTGCGGGGGGCCGGGGATGAAGCTTTCTTT.

The chain joins TRBV7-8 to TRBJ2-2, with 9 bases lining up with TRBD1. In germline, CDR1 is SGHVS, CDR2 FQNEAQ. J was trimmed by 5 bases and V by 0 bases; bases with no gene match: 4. The CDR3 consists of 16 residues. The CDR3 loop reads CASSLAYRGRTGELFF. The CDR3 DNA reads as TGTGCCAGCAGCTTAGCGTACAGGGGGCGGACCGGGGAGCTGTTTTTT.

This clonotype was picked up many times. The chain couples TRBV7-9 to TRBJ2-2; 7 bases match TRBD1. In germline, CDR1 is SEHNR, CDR2 FQNEAQ (reference sequence). The CDR3 loop spans 13 amino acids. Germline trimming cut 5 bases from V and 6 bases from J; bases unmatched to any gene: 3. The CDR3 region has the DNA TGTGCCAGCAGCCTTGGACAGGCCGGGGAGCTGTTTTTT. It codes for CASSLGQAGELFF. The whole variable domain, filled in from reference TRBV7-9 and TRBJ2-2, reads DTGVSQNPRHKITKRGQNVTFRCDPISEHNRLYWYRQTLGQGPEFLTYFQNEAQLEKSRLLSDRFSAERPKGSFSTLEIQRTEQGDSAMYLCASSLGQAGELFFGEGSRLTVL.

The chain combines TRBV7-8 with TRBJ2-2, with 10 bases that match TRBD2. This CDR3 contains 15 residues. From germline, CDR1 is SGHVS and CDR2 FQNEAQ. With 7 bases clipped from V and 7 bases from J, the junction kept 9 bases outside the gene matches. CDR3 sequence: CASTPNSGRNGELFF. The CDR3 bases are TGTGCCAGCACTCCGAATAGCGGGAGGAACGGGGAGCTGTTTTTT.

This clonotype was detected only a few times. This chain links TRBV10-3 with TRBJ1-1, with a possible D match to TRBD1 (6 bases). Germline lookup yields CDR1 ENHRY and CDR2 SYGVKD. The length of the CDR3 is 11 residues. Trimming left V 6 bases short and J 6 bases short, with 8 bases between. DNA for the CDR3: TGTGCCATCAGAAGGGGGGCTGAAGCTTTCTTT. Its translation is CAIRRGAEAFF.

V usage is TRBV7-9 and J usage is TRBJ2-3; no clear D. Germline CDR1 is SEHNR and CDR2 is FQNEAQ (reference sequence). This CDR3 comprises 14 residues. Trimming took 5 bases from V and 6 from J, leaving 15 bases between them. The CDR3, as DNA: TGTGCCAGCAGCCCTCGAAGTATTTCTGATACGCAGTATTTT. Translating it yields CASSPRSISDTQYF.

This clonotype was counted at least ten times. The rearrangement links TRBV12-3 or TRBV12-4 to TRBJ1-1; 7 nucleotides agree with TRBD1. With V trimmed by 6 bases and J by 1 base, 5 bases remained unmatched. CDR3 length: 14 amino acids. Written as DNA, the CDR3 is TGTGCCAGCAGAACGACAGGGAAGAACACTGAAGCTTTCTTT. As protein: CASRTTGKNTEAFF.

This rearrangement joins TRBV2 to TRBJ2-7; the match to TRBD2 covers 9 bases. This CDR3 has 17 amino acids. Germline trimming cut 6 bases from V and 2 bases from J; bases unmatched to any gene: 14. The germline CDR1 and CDR2 sequences are SNHLY and FYNNEI. The CDR3 coding sequence is TGTGCCAGCAGAGGAGGTGCGCGTGCGGGAGGGACCTACGAGCAGTACTTC. This sequence encodes CASRGGARAGGTYEQYF.

The genes are TRBV20-1 and TRBJ1-5; D remains ambiguous. With 5 bases removed from V and 6 bases from J, the gap between germline ends came to 11 bases. Germline values: CDR1 DFQATT, CDR2 SNEGSKA (reference sequence). The CDR3 length is 12 residues. CDR3 DNA: TGCAGTGCTCTCCGCGAGGGTCAGCCCCAGCATTTT. It codes for CSALREGQPQHF.

J is TRBJ1-3 and V is TRBV7-2; possibly TRBD1 for D (6 bases). This CDR3 has 15 amino acids. Trimming removed 7 bases from V and 0 bases from J, with 13 bases in between. Germline loops: CDR1 SGHTA, CDR2 FQGNSA. In nucleotides, the CDR3 is TGTGCCAGCATCGTACAGGGAAGCTCTGGAAACACCATATATTTT. Protein: CASIVQGSSGNTIYF.

The rearrangement joins TRBV7-2 to TRBJ2-7; 8 nucleotides match TRBD1. Trimming cost V 5 bases and J 2 bases; bases outside gene matches: 5. The CDR3 runs to 14 residues. CDR1 and CDR2 from the germline V gene are SGHTA and FQGNSA. The CDR3 DNA follows: TGTGCCAGCAGCGTTGACAGGGGTGCCTACGAGCAGTACTTC. Residues: CASSVDRGAYEQYF.

This chain uses TRBV10-3 with TRBJ1-1, with 7 bases aligning to TRBD1. Per the germline V gene, CDR1 is ENHRY and CDR2 is SYGVKD. The CDR3 runs to 14 residues. V gave up 6 bases and J gave up 5 bases; unmatched junction bases: 9. The CDR3 reads CAISHRGQSTEAFF. CDR3 bases: TGTGCCATCAGCCACAGGGGACAGTCTACTGAAGCTTTCTTT.

This clonotype was counted at least ten times. The rearrangement links TRBV29-1 to TRBJ2-7; TRBD2 might be the D (6 bases). With 3 bases removed from V and 6 bases from J, the gap between germline ends came to 12 bases. The CDR3 consists of 12 residues. CDR1 and CDR2 (germline): SQVTM, ANQGSEA. This CDR3 is CSVDSGGVEQYF. The CDR3 DNA follows: TGCAGCGTTGATTCCGGGGGAGTCGAGCAGTACTTC.

The chain has TRBV7-9 and TRBJ1-2; a possible D gene is TRBD1 (6 bases). V lost 5 bases to trimming and J lost 5 bases, with 18 bases between them. Per the germline V gene, CDR1 is SEHNR and CDR2 is FQNEAQ (reference sequence). The CDR3 totals 15 residues. The CDR3 region is CASSLGQKLVYGYTF. CDR3 DNA: TGTGCCAGCAGCCTCGGACAGAAGCTAGTTTATGGCTACACCTTC. Variable domain in full (rest from reference TRBV7-9 and TRBJ1-2): DTGVSQNPRHKITKRGQNVTFRCDPISEHNRLYWYRQTLGQGPEFLTYFQNEAQLEKSRLLSDRFSAERPKGSFSTLEIQRTEQGDSAMYLCASSLGQKLVYGYTFGSGTRLTVV.

As concerns this clonotype: The junction shows a germline mismatch at one end, possibly a read error. The gene calls are TRBV7-3 and TRBJ1-4; D is perhaps TRBD1 (6 bases). The CDR3 length is 12 residues. Germline CDR1 and CDR2: SGHTA and FQGTGA. The CDR3 sequence: CASTLTRQALFF. In nucleotides, the CDR3 is TGTGCCAGCACCTTAACGAGACAGGCACTGTTTTTT.

In this sample, this clonotype turned up many times. V and J are TRBV3-1 and TRBJ2-7, with D unresolved. The V gene lost 5 bases and the J gene lost 5 bases, with 7 bases spanning the gap. The germline CDR1 and CDR2 sequences are LGHDT and YNNKEL (reference sequence). The CDR3 loop spans 11 amino acids. CDR3 DNA: TGTGCCAGCAGCTCGCCCCACGAGCAGTACTTC. It is translated as CASSSPHEQYF.

This clonotype was seen a few times. This sequence joins TRBV29-1 and TRBJ1-1; D may be TRBD1 (5 bases). The V end was cut by 1 base, the J end by 6 bases, with 9 bases between. This CDR3 region has 12 residues. The germline V gene encodes CDR1 SQVTM and CDR2 ANQGSEA. This CDR3 is CSVEGGVSEAFF. CDR3 DNA: TGCAGCGTTGAAGGGGGCGTGTCTGAAGCTTTCTTT.

This clonotype was recorded once. One junction end does not reproduce the germline sequence, and a read error may be involved. The CDR3 is CASSSGTVYGQYF. In DNA, the CDR3 is TGTGCCAGCAGCTCCGGGACAGTCTACGGGCAGTACTTC. This sequence joins TRBV7-6 and TRBJ2-7; 7 bases fit TRBD1. CDR3 length: 13 amino acids. From germline, CDR1 is SGHVS and CDR2 FNYEAQ.

The chain combines TRBV5-1 with TRBJ1-4; possible D gene TRBD1, 6 bases. Trimming took 8 bases from V and 8 from J, leaving 19 bases between them. CDR1 is SGHRS and CDR2 is YFSETQ in the germline V gene. The CDR3 is 14 amino acids. CDR3 in DNA: TGCGCCAGAGTCTCAAGGACAGCAGGGGAAAAACTGTTTTTT. Its protein product is CARVSRTAGEKLFF.

There are many counts of this clonotype. The gene calls are TRBV10-3 and TRBJ1-6; D is ambiguous. Germline CDR1 and CDR2: ENHRY and SYGVKD. Trimming pared 10 bases from V and 7 bases from J, leaving 8 bases between. This CDR3 is 11 amino acids long. The CDR3 DNA sequence: TGTGCCACTAGGGAGAATTCACCCCTCCACTTT. This codes for CATRENSPLHF.

This clonotype has a count of ten or more. This sequence joins TRBV28 and TRBJ1-5, with no clear D. CDR1 is MDHEN, CDR2 SYDVKM, per germline. The V end was cut by 11 bases, the J end by 0 bases, with 11 bases between. The CDR3 has 13 residues. The CDR3 here is CAAGRASNQPQHF. The CDR3 DNA reads TGTGCCGCCGGGAGGGCTAGCAATCAGCCCCAGCATTTT. Full variable domain (outside the CDR3, taken from reference TRBV28 and TRBJ1-5): DVKVTQSSRYLVKRTGEKVFLECVQDMDHENMFWYRQDPGLGLRLIYFSYDVKMKEKGDIPEGYSVSREKKERFSLILESASTNQTSMYLCAAGRASNQPQHFGDGTRLSIL.

This sequence joins TRBV7-2 and TRBJ2-7, with 7 positions matching TRBD1. This CDR3 is built from 14 residues. Germline CDR1 and CDR2: SGHTA and FQGNSA. V shed 5 bases and J 4 bases; nucleotides not matched to a gene: 8. The DNA for the CDR3 is TGTGCCAGCAGCCATCAGGGGGAGTCGTACGAGCAGTACTTC. Protein sequence: CASSHQGESYEQYF. Filled out from reference TRBV7-2 and TRBJ2-7, the complete variable domain reads GAGVSQSPSNKVTEKGKDVELRCDPISGHTALYWYRQSLGQGLEFLIYFQGNSAPDKSGLPSDRFSAERTGGSVSTLTIQRTQQEDSAVYLCASSHQGESYEQYFGPGTRLTVT.

Details on this clonotype: Just one base apart from a much larger clone, this may be a read error. The chain has TRBV6-5 and TRBJ2-7, with D possibly matching TRBD1 (6 bases). Trimming took off 4 bases at V and 3 bases at J, with 13 bases between the two ends. The CDR3 length is 14 residues. The germline gives CDR1 MNHEY, CDR2 SVGAGI. The CDR3, as DNA: TGTGCCAGCAGTTTAACGGGACACCACTACGAGCAGTACTTC. This gives the protein CASSLTGHHYEQYF.

This clonotype was counted once. The rearrangement links TRBV10-3 to TRBJ1-1; 7 positions agree with TRBD1. The CDR3 spans 16 residues. V shed 4 bases and J 3 bases; nucleotides not matched to a gene: 11. Germline CDR1 ENHRY, CDR2 SYGVKD. As DNA, the CDR3 is TGTGCCATCAGTGCTAGGGGGCACGGTGGGGACACTGAAGCTTTCTTT. The encoded protein is CAISARGHGGDTEAFF.

This chain joins TRBV7-9 and TRBJ1-1, with D possibly TRBD1 on 5 matching bases. This CDR3 is 14 amino acids long. Per the germline V gene, CDR1 is SEHNR and CDR2 is FQNEAQ (reference sequence). V gave up 5 bases and J gave up 3 bases, with 13 bases separating them. The CDR3 DNA reads as TGTGCCAGCAGCCATTCAGGGTCTGACACTGAAGCTTTCTTT. Translation gives CASSHSGSDTEAFF. The full variable domain, rest sourced from reference TRBV7-9 and TRBJ1-1, is DTGVSQNPRHKITKRGQNVTFRCDPISEHNRLYWYRQTLGQGPEFLTYFQNEAQLEKSRLLSDRFSAERPKGSFSTLEIQRTEQGDSAMYLCASSHSGSDTEAFFGQGTRLTVV.